This TCR beta chain was sequenced in a study of PD-1 blockade in classical Hodgkin lymphoma. Time point defined: newly diagnosed, previously untreated cHL patient sample. Purified CD4+ T cells were obtained from thawed PBMCs through magnetic negative selection. Some clones are missing from TCRdb's copy, which holds only in-frame ones; the method was immunoSEQ multiplex PCR. The sample includes 29,000 or so clones, around 92% seen only once; the top ten take 0.3% to 0.4%. Study-wide points: TCR diversity at baseline was reported to be reduced in newly diagnosed patients relative to healthy donors. Repertoire differences have undefined causes, possibly disease activity or prior therapy.

In this sample, this clone turned up a few times. Its antigen is not identified. This CDR3 region has 16 residues. Germline V CDR1 and CDR2: LNHDA, SQIVND (reference sequence). V lost 5 bases to trimming and J lost 4 bases; unmatched junction nucleotides: 10. The material sequenced was CD4+ T cells from blood. The TCR originated in a human donor with classical Hodgkin lymphoma. The chain has TRBV19 and TRBJ2-7; 11 nucleotides agree with TRBD2. The CDR3 region has the DNA TGTGCCAGTAGTTTAACTAGCGGGAGATCGGAATACGAGCAGTACTTC. Amino acid sequence: CASSLTSGRSEYEQYF.